Presented here are 13 T cell receptor beta chains from one specimen sequenced in a study of blood T cell repertoires in COVID-19. Measured with immunoSEQ multiplex PCR; TCRdb has only the in-frame clones, and not every one. The sample lists tens of thousands of clones; roughly four fifths were seen once. Sequencing was carried out using peripheral blood. These receptors came from a woman between 55 and 75 years old with acute or convalescent COVID-19.

This chain links TRBV4-1 with TRBJ1-1; TRBD1 is a possible D gene (5 bases). Per germline, CDR1 MGHRA and CDR2 YSYEKL. This CDR3 is 11 amino acids long. V shed 3 bases and J shed 10 bases, with 9 bases lying between them. The DNA of the CDR3 is TGCGCCAGCAGCCAGGGACTCGGAGCTTTCTTT. It codes for CASSQGLGAFF.

Note on this clone: At one of its ends the junction is not consistent with the germline gene, which may arise from a read error. The chain carries TRBV13 and TRBJ2-3; 8 bases agree with TRBD2. The CDR3 loop spans 15 amino acids. Germline loops: CDR1 PRHDT, CDR2 FYEKMQ (reference sequence). CDR3 nucleotide sequence: TGTGCCAGCAGGTCGGGGGGGCCTAGCACGGATACGCAGTATTTT. Its translation is CASRSGGPSTDTQYF.

The rearrangement links TRBV2 to TRBJ1-4, with 9 bases identical to TRBD1. CDR1 SNHLY and CDR2 FYNNEI come from the germline V gene. The CDR3 runs to 15 residues. V shed 6 bases, J shed 5 bases, and the junction held 7 bases outside the gene matches. The chain's CDR3 is CASREGQGVNEKLFF. The CDR3 DNA is TGTGCCAGCAGGGAGGGACAGGGTGTAAATGAAAAACTGTTTTTT.

The chain uses TRBV7-9 and TRBJ2-1; 11 nucleotides match TRBD2. J was trimmed by 7 bases and V by 1 base; bases with no gene match: 3. The CDR3 totals 15 residues. Germline V gene sequence: CDR1 SEHNR, CDR2 FQNEAQ (reference sequence). The CDR3 region has the DNA TGTGCCAGCAGCTTAGAGACTAGCGGGACGAATGAGCAGTTCTTC. It translates to CASSLETSGTNEQFF.

The V gene is TRBV4-1, the J gene TRBJ1-2; D is possibly TRBD1 (6 bases). Trimming took 1 base from V and 4 from J, leaving 13 bases between them. CDR3 length: 15 residues. Germline loops: CDR1 MGHRA, CDR2 YSYEKL. CDR3 sequence (DNA): TGCGCCAGCAGCCAAGTAGCAGGGGCCGGCTATGGCTACACCTTC. It translates to CASSQVAGAGYGYTF.

J is TRBJ1-5 and V is TRBV19; 8 bases fit TRBD1. This CDR3 spans 15 amino acids. With 7 bases clipped from V and 2 bases from J, the junction kept 7 bases outside the gene matches. Germline V gene sequence: CDR1 LNHDA, CDR2 SQIVND (reference sequence). For the CDR3, the DNA is TGTGCCAGTACCCTGACAGGGGTTGGCAATCAGCCCCAGCATTTT. Translated, it gives CASTLTGVGNQPQHF.

This chain connects TRBV6-1 to TRBJ2-1; the match to TRBD2 covers 7 bases. CDR3 length: 16 amino acids. V lost 1 base, J lost 6 bases, and 9 bases stayed unmatched. The germline V gene encodes CDR1 MNHNS and CDR2 SASEGT. CDR3 sequence reads: CASSEGGAGKVNEQFF. CDR3 nucleotide sequence: TGTGCCAGCAGTGAAGGGGGAGCGGGGAAAGTCAATGAGCAGTTCTTC.

The chain uses TRBV13 and TRBJ2-3, with TRBD2 matching 9 bases. V lost 2 bases, J lost 7 bases, and 4 bases stayed unmatched. Per germline, CDR1 PRHDT and CDR2 FYEKMQ (reference sequence). CDR3 length: 14 residues. The chain's CDR3 is CASSLHSGGNTQYF. Written as DNA, the CDR3 is TGTGCCAGCAGCTTACATAGCGGGGGTAATACGCAGTATTTT.

The chain recombines TRBV18 with TRBJ2-2; TRBD1 agrees at 9 bases. Germline-derived CDR1 and CDR2 are KGHSH and LQKENI. J was trimmed by 4 bases and V by 3 bases; bases with no gene match: 3. The CDR3 has 15 amino acids. The CDR3 here is CASSPGTGSTGELFF. DNA for the CDR3: TGTGCCAGCTCACCCGGGACAGGGTCCACCGGGGAGCTGTTTTTT.

Note on this clone: Additional DNA sequences in this sample encode the identical CDR3. This chain joins TRBV18 and TRBJ2-1; 8 nucleotides align to TRBD2. This CDR3 is 16 amino acids long. The J segment lost 4 bases and the V segment lost 3 bases, leaving 8 bases of the junction unmatched. CDR1 and CDR2 (germline): KGHSH, LQKENI. DNA for the CDR3: TGTGCCAGCTCACCCCCCTCGGGGGGGGCTTACAATGAGCAGTTCTTC. Translating gives CASSPPSGGAYNEQFF.

The V and J genes are TRBV15 and TRBJ1-2; D might be TRBD1 (6 bases). The germline V gene encodes CDR1 LNHNV and CDR2 YYDKDF (reference sequence). The CDR3 totals 14 residues. V gave up 3 bases and J gave up 0 bases, with 8 bases separating them. In nucleotides, the CDR3 is TGTGCCACCAGCAGGGACAGAGCTAACTATGGCTACACCTTC. Its translation: CATSRDRANYGYTF.

Here the CDR3 reads CASSEWTDSSSYNSPLHF. As DNA, the CDR3 is TGTGCCAGCAGTGAGTGGACAGATTCCAGCTCCTATAATTCACCCCTCCACTTT. This rearrangement joins TRBV6-1 to TRBJ1-6; possible D gene TRBD1, 6 bases. V lost 3 bases, J lost 0 bases, and 15 bases lay in between. Germline CDR1 is MNHNS and CDR2 is SASEGT. The CDR3 has 18 residues.

This clone was recorded a few times. The chain carries TRBV19 and TRBJ1-2, with D unresolved. The CDR3 extends over 14 amino acids. Between the trimmed V and J ends, which lost 3 bases and 4 bases, there was a span of 12 bases. CDR1 and CDR2 (germline): LNHDA, SQIVND (reference sequence). This chain's CDR3 is CASSIPLAVYGYTF. As DNA, the CDR3 is TGTGCCAGTAGTATTCCCCTGGCTGTCTATGGCTACACCTTC.